This TCR beta chain was identified in a study of T cell repertoires in ileal Crohn's disease (dated by TCRdb to about 2019). Regarding the complete study: The median duration of disease was roughly eight years, and at the time of surgery 30% to 35% of patients were active smokers. Surgery was performed for a complication in all patients, with stricturing disease in roughly 60% and penetrating disease in approximately 40%. Roughly half of the patients were given postoperative therapy, with around 20 on anti-TNF agents and about a dozen on thiopurines. M6 samples consisted of neoterminal ileum biopsies collected during postoperative colonoscopy. A prospective multicentre cohort supplied the 57 Crohn's disease patients whose TCR repertoires were analysed. The study was conducted in parallel with a multicentre cohort that was designed to identify predictors of early endoscopic recurrence following ileocolonic resection. Endoscopic postoperative recurrence was defined as a Rutgeerts score above i0. A total of some 170 mucosal samples from around 60 patients were sequenced, collected from several sites on the surgical specimen as well as at postoperative endoscopy.

General findings and caveats noted by the study authors: Sorted CD8 T cells carried more high-frequency clones than CD4 T cells, suggesting mucosal expansions were mainly CD8. Only a subgroup of patients, of unstated size, had mucosal CD4 and CD8 T cells sorted and sequenced. Postoperative endoscopy timing varied within the first year after surgery, with a median delay of 6.9 months. Compared with non-smokers, patients who were active smokers at surgery showed a significantly higher proportion of clonal expansions (roughly 26% vs 20%, p=0.02). Endoscopic recurrence was found to be associated with higher high-frequency clone percentages at surgery, and recurrence was observed in all patients with clonality above 26.8% (18/57).

From its cysteine to its phenylalanine, the CDR3 spans 15 amino acids. The CDR3 DNA has 45 bases and is translated from base 1. Trimmed from V: 5 bases; trimmed from J: 6 bases; junction bases lacking a gene match: 12. The germline V gene supplies CDR1 SGHDT and CDR2 YYEEEE. The meaning of the sample's time point label: neoterminal ileum biopsy at postoperative endoscopy, about 6 months after surgery. Adults with ileal or ileocolonic Crohn's disease for whom ileocolonic resection was indicated were considered eligible. Whole ileal mucosal biopsies were stored frozen at -80°C before DNA extraction. A TRizol-based method was used to extract genomic DNA from the frozen whole biopsies, and the DNA was quantified with a NanoDrop 2000 spectrophotometer. For commercial TCRB immunosequencing, five hundred nanograms of biopsy DNA were submitted for each sample. Adaptive Biotechnology amplified CDR3 regions from genomic DNA with a two-step multiplex PCR that controlled for amplification bias. In the first PCR, primers covered every V and J gene segment, and in the second PCR, barcodes and Illumina adapters were added. CDR3 libraries were sequenced using an Illumina instrument. The paper's processing steps were these. The analysis drew on both the pipelines supplied by the vendor and custom analysis of the raw data in R/Bioconductor running R version 3.3.0. Clonality, ranging from 0 to 1, was calculated as the inverse of the normalised Shannon entropy of all productive clones. High-frequency clones were defined as the repertoire share of the top 100 clones, retaining only clones passing a 95% confidence test. The Simpson index measured repertoire diversity, and the Morisita-Horn index measured overlap between samples. The source is immuneACCESS, and TCRdb retained only in-frame sequences with V and J called. Part of the clones is not carried over; for the studies checked, unresolved V genes explain less than half of this, and the remainder is unexplained. D and trimming were read from the DNA, whereas the V and J calls and clone size are those reported in that table. This sample gives about 15,000 clones in total; approximately 84% of them show up just once. The biggest ten clones account for approximately 4% of the sample.

On this clone: This clone's antigen is unknown. No base quality values were provided; no much bigger clone lies one nucleotide off.

The origin of this receptor is an adult with Crohn's disease. This receptor chain uses TRBV5-6 and TRBJ2-3; a stretch of 7 junction bases matches TRBD2. Sequenced input: ileal tissue. The sequenced DNA is TGTGCCAGCAGATCCCGGGGGGTAGCGACGGATACGCAGTATTTT. Its translation reads: CASRSRGVATDTQYF.